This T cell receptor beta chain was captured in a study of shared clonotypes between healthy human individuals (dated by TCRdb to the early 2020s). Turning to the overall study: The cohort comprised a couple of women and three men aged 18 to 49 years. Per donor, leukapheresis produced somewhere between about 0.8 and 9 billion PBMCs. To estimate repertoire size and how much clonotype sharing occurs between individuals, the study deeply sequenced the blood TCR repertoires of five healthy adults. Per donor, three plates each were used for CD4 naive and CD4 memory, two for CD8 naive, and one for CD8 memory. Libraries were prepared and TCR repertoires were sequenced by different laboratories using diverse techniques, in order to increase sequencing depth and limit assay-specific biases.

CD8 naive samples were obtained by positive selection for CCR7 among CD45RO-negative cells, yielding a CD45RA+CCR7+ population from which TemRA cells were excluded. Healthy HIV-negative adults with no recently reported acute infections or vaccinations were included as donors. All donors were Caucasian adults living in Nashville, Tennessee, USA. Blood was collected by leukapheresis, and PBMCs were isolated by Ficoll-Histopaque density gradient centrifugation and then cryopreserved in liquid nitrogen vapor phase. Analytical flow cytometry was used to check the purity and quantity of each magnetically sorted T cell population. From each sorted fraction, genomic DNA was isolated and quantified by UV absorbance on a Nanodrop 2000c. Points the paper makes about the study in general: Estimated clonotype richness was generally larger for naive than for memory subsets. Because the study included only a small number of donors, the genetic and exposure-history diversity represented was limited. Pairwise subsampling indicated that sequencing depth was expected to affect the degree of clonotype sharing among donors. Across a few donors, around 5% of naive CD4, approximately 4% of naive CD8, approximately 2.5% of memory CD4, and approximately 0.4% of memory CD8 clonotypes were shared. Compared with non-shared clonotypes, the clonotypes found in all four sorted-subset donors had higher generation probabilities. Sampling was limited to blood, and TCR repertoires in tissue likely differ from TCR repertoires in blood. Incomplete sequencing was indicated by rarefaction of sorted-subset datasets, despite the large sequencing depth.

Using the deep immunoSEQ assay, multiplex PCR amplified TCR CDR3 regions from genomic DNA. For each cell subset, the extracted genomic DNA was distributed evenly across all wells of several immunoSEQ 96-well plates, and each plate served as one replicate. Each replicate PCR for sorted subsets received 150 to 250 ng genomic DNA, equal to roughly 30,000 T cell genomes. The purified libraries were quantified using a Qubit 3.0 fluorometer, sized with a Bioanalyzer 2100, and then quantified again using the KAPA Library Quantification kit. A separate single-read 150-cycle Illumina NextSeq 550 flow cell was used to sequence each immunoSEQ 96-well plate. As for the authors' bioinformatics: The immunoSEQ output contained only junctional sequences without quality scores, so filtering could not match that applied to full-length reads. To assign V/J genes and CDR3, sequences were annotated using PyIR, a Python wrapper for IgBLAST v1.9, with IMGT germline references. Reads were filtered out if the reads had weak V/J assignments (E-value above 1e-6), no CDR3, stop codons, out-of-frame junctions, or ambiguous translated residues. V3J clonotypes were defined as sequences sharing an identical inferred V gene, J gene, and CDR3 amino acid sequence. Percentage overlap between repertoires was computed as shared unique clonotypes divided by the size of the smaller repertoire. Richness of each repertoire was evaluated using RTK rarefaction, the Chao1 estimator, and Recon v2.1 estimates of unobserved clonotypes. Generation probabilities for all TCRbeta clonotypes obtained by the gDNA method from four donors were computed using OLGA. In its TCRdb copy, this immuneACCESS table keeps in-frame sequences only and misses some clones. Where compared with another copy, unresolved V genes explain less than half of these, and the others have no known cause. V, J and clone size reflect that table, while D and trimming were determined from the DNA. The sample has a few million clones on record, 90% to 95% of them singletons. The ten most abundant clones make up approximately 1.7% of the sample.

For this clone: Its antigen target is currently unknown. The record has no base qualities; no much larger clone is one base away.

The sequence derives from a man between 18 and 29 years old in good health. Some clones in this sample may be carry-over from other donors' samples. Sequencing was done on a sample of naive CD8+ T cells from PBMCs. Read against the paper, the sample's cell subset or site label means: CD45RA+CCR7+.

Here the CDR3 is given as CASSYNRGTRTDTQYF. In nucleotide form, the sequence is TGTGCCAGCAGCTACAACAGGGGAACCCGCACAGATACGCAGTATTTT. The rearranged segments are TRBV7-2 and TRBJ2-3; the junction holds 7 bases that match TRBD1. In the germline V gene, CDR1 corresponds to SGHTA and CDR2 to FQGNSA. V trim: 4 bases; J trim: 1 base; unmatched bases: 8. From the cysteine up to the phenylalanine, the CDR3 has a length of 16 residues. The kept DNA is CDR3 alone, 48 bases in frame from the first base.